Sequencing of this T cell receptor (beta chain) was carried out in a study of blood T cell repertoires in COVID-19. The overall study: Sources were T cells, B-cell-depleted T cells, or PBMCs; the material itself was cDNA or gDNA.

Trimming took 6 bases from V and 1 from J, leaving 21 bases between them. Germline V lookup: CDR1 LNHDA, CDR2 SQIVND (reference sequence). The CDR3 is 17 amino acids. Source study methods: Amplification with reference gene primers provided the estimates of nucleated cell counts. The protocol was immunoSEQ multiplex PCR, while the TCRdb copy is restricted to in-frame clones and leaves out a portion. That table furnishes V, J and clone size, whereas the DNA furnished D and trimming. The sample holds some 190,000 clones, approximately 84% seen once. Patients from Seattle were sampled longitudinally, starting during active infection.

The J gene is TRBJ1-2, the V gene TRBV19, with D possibly matching TRBD1 (6 bases). This clonotype was sampled from a woman older than 75 with COVID-19, enrolled during active disease. The sequenced material came from peripheral blood. The CDR3 loop is CASRPSAGDKYNYGYTF. The CDR3 DNA follows: TGTGCCAGTAGGCCTTCCGCCGGGGACAAGTATAACTATGGCTACACCTTC.